This TCR beta chain was documented in a study of vaccination and CD4 T cells after COVID-19. The Oncomine TCR Beta short-read assay was applied to DNA of cultured CD4+ T cells. TCRdb re-called the PCR reads with MiXCR, one entry per CDR3 protein. The table records about 7,300 distinct CDR3 sequences, less than 60% of them present only once. Between the trimmed V and J ends, which lost 5 bases and 4 bases, there was a span of 17 bases. The CDR3 runs 14 residues. Germline CDR1 and CDR2: DFQATT and SNEGSKA (reference sequence). Described treatment: roughly 11-day PBMC culture with coronavirus spike peptide pools or control peptides (ViraFEST assay). Concerning this clonotype itself: Its antigen is unknown.

The clonotype was recovered from a human donor who had recovered from COVID-19. Sequencing was carried out using CD4+ T cells from blood, cultured in vitro. This chain connects TRBV20-1 to TRBJ1-1; perhaps TRBD1 as D (6 bases). DNA of the CDR3: TGCAGTGCTGTGCCGGGGGCGTTGGGCACTGAAGCTTTCTTT. Its protein product is CSAVPGALGTEAFF.